The rows below give T cell receptor beta chains drawn from one sample of a study of identifying expanded T cells in peripheral blood. Sequencing used immunoSEQ multiplex PCR; TCRdb keeps in-frame clones, though not all of them. The repertoire holds more than 50,000 clones, approximately 82% seen once, with 17% in the top ten. The sequenced sample consisted of blood. All receptors come from a person aged 18 to 75 in good health. Each CDR3 is given with its conserved first and last residue. Each record gives: CDR3 protein, CDR3 DNA, clone size, J gene, D gene, V gene. A D gene is named only where the DNA matches it firmly. Part of the rows lack a size; the others show once, few, many or a class for expanded clones.

CDR3: CASSPSGSLQNEQFF
DNA: TGCGCCAGCAGTCCTAGCGGGAGTTTGCAGAATGAGCAGTTCTTC
size: .
J: TRBJ2-1
D: TRBD2
V: TRBV5-1

CDR3: CASSLDGGYNQPQHF
DNA: TGTGCCAGCAGCTTAGACGGGGGCTACAATCAGCCCCAGCATTTT
size: .
J: TRBJ1-5
D: .
V: TRBV7-8

CDR3: CASSPTSSGNTIYF
DNA: TGTGCCAGCAGCCCGACGAGCTCTGGAAACACCATATATTTT
size: .
J: TRBJ1-3
D: .
V: TRBV7-6

CDR3: CAWSSDTDSPLHF
DNA: TGTGCCTGGAGTTCGGACACCGATTCACCCCTCCACTTT
size: .
J: TRBJ1-6
D: .
V: TRBV30

CDR3: CASSEVWETQYF
DNA: TGTGCCAGCAGTGAAGTCTGGGAGACCCAGTACTTC
size: .
J: TRBJ2-5
D: .
V: TRBV6-1

CDR3: CASSPDRTGYGYTF
DNA: TGTGCCAGCTCACCGGACAGGACCGGCTATGGCTACACCTTC
size: .
J: TRBJ1-2
D: TRBD1
V: TRBV18

CDR3: CASSRGLELFF
DNA: TGTGCCAGTAGTCGGGGACTGGAGCTGTTTTTT
size: .
J: TRBJ2-2
D: .
V: TRBV19

CDR3: CASSTIGQGNSPLHF
DNA: TGTGCCAGCAGCACCATTGGGCAAGGGAATTCACCCCTCCACTTT
size: .
J: TRBJ1-6
D: .
V: TRBV7-9

CDR3: CASSPVLGRGGEQFF
DNA: TGTGCCAGCTCACCGGTCCTCGGACGGGGTGGTGAGCAGTTCTTC
size: .
J: TRBJ2-1
D: .
V: TRBV18

CDR3: CASSPRGLGTDTQYF
DNA: TGCGCCAGCAGCCCCAGGGGGCTAGGGACAGATACGCAGTATTTT
size: .
J: TRBJ2-3
D: TRBD1
V: TRBV5-1

CDR3: CAWATENTEAFF
DNA: TGTGCCTGGGCGACAGAGAACACTGAAGCTTTCTTT
size: few
J: TRBJ1-1
D: .
V: TRBV30

CDR3: CASSLVPGYGYTF
DNA: TGTGCCAGCAGCTTAGTCCCGGGCTATGGCTACACCTTC
size: many
J: TRBJ1-2
D: .
V: TRBV7-8